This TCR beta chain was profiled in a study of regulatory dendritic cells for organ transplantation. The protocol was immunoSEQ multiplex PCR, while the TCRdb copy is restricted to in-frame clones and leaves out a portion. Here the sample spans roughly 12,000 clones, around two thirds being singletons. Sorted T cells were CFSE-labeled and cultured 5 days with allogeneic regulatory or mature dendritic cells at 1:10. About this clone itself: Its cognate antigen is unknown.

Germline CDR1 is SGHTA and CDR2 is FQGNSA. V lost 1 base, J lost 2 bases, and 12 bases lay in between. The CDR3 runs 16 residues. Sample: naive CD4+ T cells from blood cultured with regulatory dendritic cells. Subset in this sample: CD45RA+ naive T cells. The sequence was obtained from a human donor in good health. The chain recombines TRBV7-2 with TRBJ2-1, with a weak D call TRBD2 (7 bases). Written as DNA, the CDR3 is TGTGCCAGCAGCTTAGTCGGCGGGGGCGCCTACAATGAGCAGTTCTTC. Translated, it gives CASSLVGGGAYNEQFF.